The rows below give T cell receptor beta chains drawn from one sample of a study of blood T cell repertoires in COVID-19. Using immunoSEQ multiplex PCR, the repertoire was profiled, and TCRdb retains in-frame clones only, with some absent. Of 200,000 to 250,000 clones in the sample, around four fifths are singletons; the top ten hold 15% to 20%. The specimen was peripheral blood. The receptors shown here come from a woman older than 75 with active or convalescent COVID-19. CDR3s include the opening cysteine and the closing phenylalanine or tryptophan. Each record gives: CDR3 DNA, CDR3 protein, clone size, D gene, J gene, V gene. D genes are given only for firm matches. Clone sizes are given selectively: once, few, many, or a class where the clone is expanded.

TGTGCCACCAGTGATTTGACAGGGACAAGGACCGGGGAGCTGTTTTTT	CATSDLTGTRTGELFF	.	.	TRBJ2-2	TRBV24-1
TGTGCCAGCAGTAGGCAGGAAAACTATGGCTACACCTTC	CASSRQENYGYTF	once	.	TRBJ1-2	TRBV6-5
TGTGCCAGCAGTGAATTTAGCTACACCTTC	CASSEFSYTF	.	.	TRBJ1-2	TRBV2
TGTGCCAGCTCACCAGGGGCAGGAACCCACTCTGGGGCCAACGTCCTGACTTTC	CASSPGAGTHSGANVLTF	.	.	TRBJ2-6	TRBV18
TGTGCCAGCAGACAGAACGTCCCCCAACCCACCGGGGAGCTGTTTTTT	CASRQNVPQPTGELFF	once	.	TRBJ2-2	TRBV7-2
TGCGCCAGCAGCTTGGAGTTAGCGGGGAATGAGCAGTTCTTC	CASSLELAGNEQFF	.	TRBD2	TRBJ2-1	TRBV5-1
TGTGCCAGCAGTGATAGCGGGGGCGCCGCGGAGCAGTTCTTC	CASSDSGGAAEQFF	.	TRBD2	TRBJ2-1	TRBV6-4
TGTGCCAGCAGTCGCCGGGACAGGGGCTATGGCTACACCTTC	CASSRRDRGYGYTF	.	TRBD1	TRBJ1-2	TRBV6-2/TRBV6-3
TGTGCCAGCAACTCAAAATTAGGGACACCCTCCTACGAGCAGTACTTC	CASNSKLGTPSYEQYF	.	.	TRBJ2-7	TRBV21-1
TGTGCCAGCTCAGAAGGGACAGGGAGCTCCTACGAGCAGTACTTC	CASSEGTGSSYEQYF	.	TRBD1	TRBJ2-7	TRBV18
TGCGCCAGCAGTGAGAGGACAGATACTAACTATGGCTACACCTTC	CASSERTDTNYGYTF	.	.	TRBJ1-2	TRBV10-2
TGTGCCAGCAGCTTAGGGTGGCAGAATAATTCACCCCTCCACTTT	CASSLGWQNNSPLHF	.	.	TRBJ1-6	TRBV11-3
TGTGCCAGCAGCGCTCCTGGACTAGGTCGCGAGCAGTTCTTC	CASSAPGLGREQFF	.	TRBD2	TRBJ2-1	TRBV25-1
TGCGCCAGCAGCCTATTGGGAGGGAATAGCAATCAGCCCCAGCATTTT	CASSLLGGNSNQPQHF	.	.	TRBJ1-5	TRBV5-1
TGTGCCAGTAGTATAATAGCTAGCGGGTACCCCCCAGATACGCAGTATTTT	CASSIIASGYPPDTQYF	.	TRBD2	TRBJ2-3	TRBV19
TGTGCCAGCAGTTTCACTAATCGGGGGAACACTGAAGCTTTCTTT	CASSFTNRGNTEAFF	.	.	TRBJ1-1	TRBV27
TGCGCCAGCAGCCTGGGCAGCTCTGGGGCCAACGTCCTGACTTTC	CASSLGSSGANVLTF	.	.	TRBJ2-6	TRBV5-1
TGTGCCAGCAGTGATATTCTAGCGGGAGAGGACGAGCAGTACTTC	CASSDILAGEDEQYF	.	TRBD2	TRBJ2-7	TRBV2
TGTGCCAGCACTACTCGGGACACGCAAGAGACCCAGTACTTC	CASTTRDTQETQYF	.	.	TRBJ2-5	TRBV5-4
TGTGCCAGCAGCTTCGGACTAGCGGTGAACTCCTACGAGCAGTACTTC	CASSFGLAVNSYEQYF	.	TRBD2	TRBJ2-7	TRBV7-2
TGTGCCACCAGTGACCCTGTGGGGACAGGGAATGGCTACACCTTC	CATSDPVGTGNGYTF	.	TRBD1	TRBJ1-2	TRBV24-1
TGTGCCAGCAGTCCTTTGGCGGGTGGATCCAAAAACATTCAGTACTTC	CASSPLAGGSKNIQYF	.	.	TRBJ2-4	TRBV27
TGTGCCAGCAGCTTGGAAGGGGGAGCCCCCTACGAGCAGTACTTC	CASSLEGGAPYEQYF	few	.	TRBJ2-7	TRBV5-6
TGTGCCAGCAGCCGCCCTAGCGGGCAGGACTACGAGCAGTACTTC	CASSRPSGQDYEQYF	.	TRBD2	TRBJ2-7	TRBV4-2
TGTGCCAGCAGTTTCAGGGCCAGGGGTAACTATGGCTACACCTTC	CASSFRARGNYGYTF	.	.	TRBJ1-2	TRBV28
TGTGCCAGCAGTTACGCGCCAGGTTTACATCAGCCCCAGCATTTT	CASSYAPGLHQPQHF	.	.	TRBJ1-5	TRBV6-2/TRBV6-3
TGTGCCAGCAGCCGCCTGATAGGGGGACAAGAGACCCAGTACTTC	CASSRLIGGQETQYF	.	.	TRBJ2-5	TRBV6-5
TGTGCCAGCAGTTACTCTACGACAGGGGGGAACAATCAGCCCCAGCATTTT	CASSYSTTGGNNQPQHF	few	TRBD1	TRBJ1-5	TRBV6-2/TRBV6-3
TGTGCCAGCAGTCTGACAGGGAACTATGGCTACACCTTC	CASSLTGNYGYTF	once	TRBD1	TRBJ1-2	TRBV28
TGCGCCAGCAGCCAGACTGGGACAGGGTTCGAAAAACTGTTTTTT	CASSQTGTGFEKLFF	.	TRBD1	TRBJ1-4	TRBV4-3
TGTGCCAGCAGCCTTGACAGGAGTTTTTACGAGCAGTACTTC	CASSLDRSFYEQYF	.	.	TRBJ2-7	TRBV7-2
TGTGCCAGCTCACCGACGGGGGGAGGAACTGAAGCTTTCTTT	CASSPTGGGTEAFF	.	.	TRBJ1-1	TRBV18
TGCAGTGCTAGTAGGGCTAGCGGGTGGAGCTCCTACAATGAGCAGTTCTTC	CSASRASGWSSYNEQFF	.	TRBD2	TRBJ2-1	TRBV20-1
TGTGCCAGCAGCCCCTCGGGTGTATACAATGAGCAGTTCTTC	CASSPSGVYNEQFF	.	.	TRBJ2-1	TRBV11-2
TGTGCCAGTAGTATCGCAACTAGCGGGAGACTTCAAAAGACCCAGTACTTC	CASSIATSGRLQKTQYF	.	TRBD2	TRBJ2-5	TRBV19
TGTGCCAGCAGCTCACGAGGGGGAAACACCATATATTTT	CASSSRGGNTIYF	once	.	TRBJ1-3	TRBV9
TGTGCCAGCAGCACCGGGACTACACAAGATACGCAGTATTTT	CASSTGTTQDTQYF	.	TRBD2	TRBJ2-3	TRBV7-9
TGTGCCAGCAGCCTATTAGGAGGGACAGGGAATACCTACGAGCAGTACTTC	CASSLLGGTGNTYEQYF	.	TRBD1	TRBJ2-7	TRBV7-2
TGTGCCAGCAGTTACGCACAAGATACGCAGTATTTT	CASSYAQDTQYF	once	.	TRBJ2-3	TRBV6-5
TGCGCCAGCAGCCCAGGACAGGGGCGGACTGAAGCTTTCTTT	CASSPGQGRTEAFF	.	TRBD1	TRBJ1-1	TRBV5-1
TGTGCCAGTAGTATTGGGACAGGACCCCAAGAGACCCAGTACTTC	CASSIGTGPQETQYF	.	TRBD1	TRBJ2-5	TRBV19
TGTGCCAGCAGCCAAGATCCCGGGAAGGAGACCCAGTACTTC	CASSQDPGKETQYF	.	.	TRBJ2-5	TRBV3-1/TRBV3-2
TGTGCCAGCAGCAAATACCCCGGACAGGGCGGTTACGAGCAGTACTTC	CASSKYPGQGGYEQYF	.	.	TRBJ2-7	TRBV21-1